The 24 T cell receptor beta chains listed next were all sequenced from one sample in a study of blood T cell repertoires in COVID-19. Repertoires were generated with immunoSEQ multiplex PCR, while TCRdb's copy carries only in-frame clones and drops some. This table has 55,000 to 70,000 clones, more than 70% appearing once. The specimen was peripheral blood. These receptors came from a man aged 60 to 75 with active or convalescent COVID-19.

CDR3 DNA: TGTGCCAGCAGTGAAAACAGGGATATAGATACGCAGTATTTT. Residues: CASSENRDIDTQYF. The chain uses TRBV2 and TRBJ2-3; possibly TRBD1 for D (6 bases). V lost 2 bases to trimming and J lost 5 bases, with 11 bases between them. Germline CDR1 reads SNHLY; CDR2 reads FYNNEI. The CDR3 is made up of 14 amino acids.

DNA of the CDR3: TGTGCCAGCAGCTTGGTGCAGGGGCTCCTACGGGGGGCCAACGTCCTGACTTTC. Its translation: CASSLVQGLLRGANVLTF. The V and J genes are TRBV5-6 and TRBJ2-6; a weak D match, TRBD1 (6 bases). This CDR3 contains 18 residues. Trimming pared 0 bases from V and 4 bases from J, leaving 17 bases between. Germline loops: CDR1 SGHDT, CDR2 YYEEEE.

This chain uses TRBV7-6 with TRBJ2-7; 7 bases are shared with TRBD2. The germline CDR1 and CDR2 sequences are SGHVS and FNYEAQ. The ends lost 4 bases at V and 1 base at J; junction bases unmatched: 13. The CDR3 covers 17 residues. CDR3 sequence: CASSSQPGEGLSYEQYF. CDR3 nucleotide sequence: TGTGCCAGCAGCTCCCAACCCGGGGAGGGCCTGTCCTACGAGCAGTACTTC.

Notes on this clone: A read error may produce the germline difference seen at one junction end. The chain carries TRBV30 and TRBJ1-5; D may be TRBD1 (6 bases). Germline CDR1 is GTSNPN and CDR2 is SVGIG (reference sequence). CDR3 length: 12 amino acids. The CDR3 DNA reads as TGTGCCTGGAGCGAAACCGGGACACGGCCTTTTTTT. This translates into CAWSETGTRPFF.

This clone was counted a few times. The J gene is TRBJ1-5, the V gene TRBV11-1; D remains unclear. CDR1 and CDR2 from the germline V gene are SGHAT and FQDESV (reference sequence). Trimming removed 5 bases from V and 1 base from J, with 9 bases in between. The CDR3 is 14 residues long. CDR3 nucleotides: TGTGCCAGCAGCCCGGCAGGAAGCAATCAGCCCCAGCATTTT. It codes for CASSPAGSNQPQHF.

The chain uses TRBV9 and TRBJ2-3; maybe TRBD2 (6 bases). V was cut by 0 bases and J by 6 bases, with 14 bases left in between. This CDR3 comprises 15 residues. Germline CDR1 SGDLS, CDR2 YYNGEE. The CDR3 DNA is TGTGCCAGCAGCGTAGGACTCCCCGGGAGCGATACGCAGTATTTT. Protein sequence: CASSVGLPGSDTQYF.

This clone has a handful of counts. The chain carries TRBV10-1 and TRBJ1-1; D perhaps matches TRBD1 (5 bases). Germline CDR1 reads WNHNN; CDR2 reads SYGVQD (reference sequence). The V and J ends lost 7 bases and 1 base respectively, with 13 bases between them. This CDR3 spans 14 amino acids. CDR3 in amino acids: CASKGGRANTEAFF. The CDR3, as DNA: TGCGCCAGCAAGGGAGGCAGGGCGAACACTGAAGCTTTCTTT.

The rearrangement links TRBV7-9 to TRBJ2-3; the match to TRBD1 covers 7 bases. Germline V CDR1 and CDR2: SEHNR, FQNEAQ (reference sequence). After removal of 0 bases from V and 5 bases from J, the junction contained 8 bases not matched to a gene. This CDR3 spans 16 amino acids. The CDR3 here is CASSLAETGSRDTQYF. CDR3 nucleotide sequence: TGTGCCAGCAGCTTAGCCGAGACAGGGTCAAGAGATACGCAGTATTTT.

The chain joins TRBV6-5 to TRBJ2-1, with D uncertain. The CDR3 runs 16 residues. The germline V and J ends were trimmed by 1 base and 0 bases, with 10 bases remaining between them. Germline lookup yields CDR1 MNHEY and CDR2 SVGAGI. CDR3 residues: CASSYYPATSYNEQFF. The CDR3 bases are TGTGCCAGCAGTTACTATCCAGCGACCTCCTACAATGAGCAGTTCTTC.

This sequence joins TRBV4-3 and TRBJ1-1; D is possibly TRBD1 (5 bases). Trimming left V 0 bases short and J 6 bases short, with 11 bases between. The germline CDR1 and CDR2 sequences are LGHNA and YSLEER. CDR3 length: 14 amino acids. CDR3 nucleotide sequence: TGCGCCAGCAGCCAAGACAGGGCCCAACCTGAAGCTTTCTTT. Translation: CASSQDRAQPEAFF.

The CDR3 DNA reads TGCGCCAGCAGCCCCACGACTGGCGTGAACACTGAAGCTTTCTTT. Translated: CASSPTTGVNTEAFF. This sequence joins TRBV4-1 and TRBJ1-1; the D is unclear. Trimming shortened V by 4 bases and J by 0 bases, and 12 bases separated the two germline ends. This CDR3 contains 15 residues. The germline V gene has CDR1 MGHRA and CDR2 YSYEKL.

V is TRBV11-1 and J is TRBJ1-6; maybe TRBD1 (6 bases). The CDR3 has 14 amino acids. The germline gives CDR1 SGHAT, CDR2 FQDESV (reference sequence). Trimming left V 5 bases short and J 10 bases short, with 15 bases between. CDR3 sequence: CASSQQGYRSPLHF. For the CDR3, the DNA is TGTGCCAGCAGCCAACAGGGTTATAGGTCACCCCTCCACTTT.

DNA of the CDR3: TGTGCCAGCAGTGAGGGTCTATACAGGGTAGAGACCCAGTACTTC. It translates to CASSEGLYRVETQYF. This chain uses TRBV6-2 or TRBV6-3 with TRBJ2-5, with a weak D call TRBD1 (6 bases). The CDR3 runs 15 residues. The V gene lost 5 bases and the J gene lost 4 bases, with 17 bases spanning the gap. Germline assignment: CDR1 MNHEY and CDR2 SVGEGT.

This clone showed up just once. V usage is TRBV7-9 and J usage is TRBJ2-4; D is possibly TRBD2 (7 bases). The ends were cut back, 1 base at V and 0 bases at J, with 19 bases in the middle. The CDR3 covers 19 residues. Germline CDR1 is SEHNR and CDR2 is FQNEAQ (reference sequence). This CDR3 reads CASSLVGGTQGKAKNIQYF. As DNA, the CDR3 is TGTGCCAGCAGCTTAGTCGGGGGGACACAGGGTAAAGCCAAAAACATTCAGTACTTC.

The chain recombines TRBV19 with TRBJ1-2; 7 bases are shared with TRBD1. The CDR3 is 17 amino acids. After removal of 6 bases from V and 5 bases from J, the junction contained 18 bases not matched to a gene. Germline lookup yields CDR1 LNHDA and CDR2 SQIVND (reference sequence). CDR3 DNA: TGTGCCAGTAGGAAAGGGACAGCCTCCGGGGTCTTTTATGGCTACACCTTC. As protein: CASRKGTASGVFYGYTF.

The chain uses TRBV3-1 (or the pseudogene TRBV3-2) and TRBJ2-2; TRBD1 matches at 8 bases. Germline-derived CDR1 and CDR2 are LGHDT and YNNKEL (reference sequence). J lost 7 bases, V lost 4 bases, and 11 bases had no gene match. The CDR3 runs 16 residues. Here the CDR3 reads CASSLTQGAGNGELFF. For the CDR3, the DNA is TGTGCCAGCAGCCTGACCCAGGGGGCCGGGAACGGGGAGCTGTTTTTT.

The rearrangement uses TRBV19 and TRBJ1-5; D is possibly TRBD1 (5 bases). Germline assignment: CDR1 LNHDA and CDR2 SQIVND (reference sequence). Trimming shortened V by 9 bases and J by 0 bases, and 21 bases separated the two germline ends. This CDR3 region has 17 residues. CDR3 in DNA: TGTGCCAGCAACCTAAGACGGAGACAGATTAGCAATCAGCCCCAGCATTTT. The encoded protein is CASNLRRRQISNQPQHF.

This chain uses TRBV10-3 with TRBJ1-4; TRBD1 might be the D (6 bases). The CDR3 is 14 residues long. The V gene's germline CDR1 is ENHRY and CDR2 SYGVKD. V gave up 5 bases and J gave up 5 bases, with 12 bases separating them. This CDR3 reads CAISKGQKNEKLFF. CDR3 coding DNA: TGTGCCATCAGTAAGGGACAAAAGAATGAAAAACTGTTTTTT.

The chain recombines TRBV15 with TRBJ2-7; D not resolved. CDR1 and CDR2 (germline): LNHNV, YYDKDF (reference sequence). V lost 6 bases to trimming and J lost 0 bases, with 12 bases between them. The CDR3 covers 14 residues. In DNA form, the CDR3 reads TGTGCCACCAGTGTGACAATACTCTCCTACGAGCAGTACTTC. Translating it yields CATSVTILSYEQYF.

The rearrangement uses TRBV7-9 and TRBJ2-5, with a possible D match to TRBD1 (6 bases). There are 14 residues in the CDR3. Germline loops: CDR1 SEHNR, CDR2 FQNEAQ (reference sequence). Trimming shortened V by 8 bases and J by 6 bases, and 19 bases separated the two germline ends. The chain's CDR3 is CASGTGNGIKTQYF. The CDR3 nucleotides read TGTGCCAGCGGTACAGGGAATGGCATAAAGACCCAGTACTTC.

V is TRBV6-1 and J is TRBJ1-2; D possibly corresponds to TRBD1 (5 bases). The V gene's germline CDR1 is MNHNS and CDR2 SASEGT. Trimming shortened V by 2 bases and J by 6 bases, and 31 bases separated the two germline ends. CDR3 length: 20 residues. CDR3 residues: CASSEPLTTGRGATTNGYTF. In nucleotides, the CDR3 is TGTGCCAGCAGTGAACCGCTTACCACCGGTAGGGGCGCGACAACGAATGGCTACACCTTC.

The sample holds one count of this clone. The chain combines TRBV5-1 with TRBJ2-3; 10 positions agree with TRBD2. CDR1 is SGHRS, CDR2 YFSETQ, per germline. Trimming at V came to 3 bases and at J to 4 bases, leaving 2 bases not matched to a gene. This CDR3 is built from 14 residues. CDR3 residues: CASSSSGGADTQYF. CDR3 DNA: TGCGCCAGCAGCTCTAGCGGGGGCGCAGATACGCAGTATTTT.

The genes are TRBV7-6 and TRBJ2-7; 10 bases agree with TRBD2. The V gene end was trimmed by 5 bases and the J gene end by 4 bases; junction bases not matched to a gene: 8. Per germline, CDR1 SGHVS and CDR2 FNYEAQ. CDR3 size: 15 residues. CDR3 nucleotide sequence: TGTGCCAGCAGCAGCTGGACTAGCGGAACATACGAGCAGTACTTC. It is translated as CASSSWTSGTYEQYF. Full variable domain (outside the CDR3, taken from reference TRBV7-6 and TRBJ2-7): GAGVSQSPRYKVTKRGQDVALRCDPISGHVSLYWYRQALGQGPEFLTYFNYEAQQDKSGLPNDRFSAERPEGSISTLTIQRTEQRDSAMYRCASSSWTSGTYEQYFGPGTRLTVT.

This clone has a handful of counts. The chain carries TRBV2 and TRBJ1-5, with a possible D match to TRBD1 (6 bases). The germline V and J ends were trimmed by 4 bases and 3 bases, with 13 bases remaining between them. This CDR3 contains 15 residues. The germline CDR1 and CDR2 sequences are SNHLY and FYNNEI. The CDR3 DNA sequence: TGTGCCAGCAGTGCGTTGGACAGCTACAATCAGCCCCAGCATTTT. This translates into CASSALDSYNQPQHF.